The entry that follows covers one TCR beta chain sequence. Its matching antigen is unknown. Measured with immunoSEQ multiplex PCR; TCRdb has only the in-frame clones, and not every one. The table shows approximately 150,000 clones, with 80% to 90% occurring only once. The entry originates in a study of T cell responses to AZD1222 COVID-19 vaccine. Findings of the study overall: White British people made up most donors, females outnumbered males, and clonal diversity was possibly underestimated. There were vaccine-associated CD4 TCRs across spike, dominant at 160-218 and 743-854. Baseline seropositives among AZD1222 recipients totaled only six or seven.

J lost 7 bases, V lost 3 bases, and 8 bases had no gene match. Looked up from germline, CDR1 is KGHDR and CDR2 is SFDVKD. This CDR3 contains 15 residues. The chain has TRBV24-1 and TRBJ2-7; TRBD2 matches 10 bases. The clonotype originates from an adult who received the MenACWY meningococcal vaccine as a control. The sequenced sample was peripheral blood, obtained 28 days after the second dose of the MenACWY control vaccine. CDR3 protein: CATSDGTSDLLEQYF. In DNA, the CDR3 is TGTGCCACCAGTGATGGGACTAGCGACCTCCTAGAGCAGTACTTC.